This T cell receptor beta chain derives from a study of vaccination effects on CD4 cells after COVID-19. Study observations and caveats: At late timepoints after vaccination, vaccine- and infection-induced clones shrank markedly. Sampling in the study covered few convalescent patients and included no early post-infection timepoints.

Data came from immunoSEQ multiplex PCR; TCRdb stores just in-frame clones and leaves some out. The sample comprises 67,000 or so clones, approximately 70% of which are singletons, and 3.5% to 4.5% rests with the top ten. Concerning this clone itself: Its matching antigen is unknown.

This CDR3 is 15 amino acids long. V was clipped by 6 bases and J by 7 bases, with 18 bases between them. Germline CDR1 reads SNHLY; CDR2 reads FYNNEI. With the ViraFEST assay, the study expanded antigen-specific CD4+ T cells using viral peptide pools, then sequenced them. The authors isolated CD4+ T cells after about eleven days of culture. In the vaccine recipients, nucleocapsid antibodies were negative and there was no prior SARS-CoV-2 infection. The receptor was derived from a human donor who received a COVID-19 vaccine. The chain uses TRBV2 and TRBJ1-4; D is perhaps TRBD1 (6 bases). Specimen: CD4+ T cells from PBMCs cultured with HCoV-OC43 spike peptides, collected before COVID-19 vaccination. Subset described: HCoV-OC43 spike overlapping peptide pool stimulation. The chain's CDR3 is CASREDRVGAEKLFF. The CDR3 region has the DNA TGTGCCAGCAGGGAGGACAGAGTTGGGGCTGAAAAACTGTTTTTT.